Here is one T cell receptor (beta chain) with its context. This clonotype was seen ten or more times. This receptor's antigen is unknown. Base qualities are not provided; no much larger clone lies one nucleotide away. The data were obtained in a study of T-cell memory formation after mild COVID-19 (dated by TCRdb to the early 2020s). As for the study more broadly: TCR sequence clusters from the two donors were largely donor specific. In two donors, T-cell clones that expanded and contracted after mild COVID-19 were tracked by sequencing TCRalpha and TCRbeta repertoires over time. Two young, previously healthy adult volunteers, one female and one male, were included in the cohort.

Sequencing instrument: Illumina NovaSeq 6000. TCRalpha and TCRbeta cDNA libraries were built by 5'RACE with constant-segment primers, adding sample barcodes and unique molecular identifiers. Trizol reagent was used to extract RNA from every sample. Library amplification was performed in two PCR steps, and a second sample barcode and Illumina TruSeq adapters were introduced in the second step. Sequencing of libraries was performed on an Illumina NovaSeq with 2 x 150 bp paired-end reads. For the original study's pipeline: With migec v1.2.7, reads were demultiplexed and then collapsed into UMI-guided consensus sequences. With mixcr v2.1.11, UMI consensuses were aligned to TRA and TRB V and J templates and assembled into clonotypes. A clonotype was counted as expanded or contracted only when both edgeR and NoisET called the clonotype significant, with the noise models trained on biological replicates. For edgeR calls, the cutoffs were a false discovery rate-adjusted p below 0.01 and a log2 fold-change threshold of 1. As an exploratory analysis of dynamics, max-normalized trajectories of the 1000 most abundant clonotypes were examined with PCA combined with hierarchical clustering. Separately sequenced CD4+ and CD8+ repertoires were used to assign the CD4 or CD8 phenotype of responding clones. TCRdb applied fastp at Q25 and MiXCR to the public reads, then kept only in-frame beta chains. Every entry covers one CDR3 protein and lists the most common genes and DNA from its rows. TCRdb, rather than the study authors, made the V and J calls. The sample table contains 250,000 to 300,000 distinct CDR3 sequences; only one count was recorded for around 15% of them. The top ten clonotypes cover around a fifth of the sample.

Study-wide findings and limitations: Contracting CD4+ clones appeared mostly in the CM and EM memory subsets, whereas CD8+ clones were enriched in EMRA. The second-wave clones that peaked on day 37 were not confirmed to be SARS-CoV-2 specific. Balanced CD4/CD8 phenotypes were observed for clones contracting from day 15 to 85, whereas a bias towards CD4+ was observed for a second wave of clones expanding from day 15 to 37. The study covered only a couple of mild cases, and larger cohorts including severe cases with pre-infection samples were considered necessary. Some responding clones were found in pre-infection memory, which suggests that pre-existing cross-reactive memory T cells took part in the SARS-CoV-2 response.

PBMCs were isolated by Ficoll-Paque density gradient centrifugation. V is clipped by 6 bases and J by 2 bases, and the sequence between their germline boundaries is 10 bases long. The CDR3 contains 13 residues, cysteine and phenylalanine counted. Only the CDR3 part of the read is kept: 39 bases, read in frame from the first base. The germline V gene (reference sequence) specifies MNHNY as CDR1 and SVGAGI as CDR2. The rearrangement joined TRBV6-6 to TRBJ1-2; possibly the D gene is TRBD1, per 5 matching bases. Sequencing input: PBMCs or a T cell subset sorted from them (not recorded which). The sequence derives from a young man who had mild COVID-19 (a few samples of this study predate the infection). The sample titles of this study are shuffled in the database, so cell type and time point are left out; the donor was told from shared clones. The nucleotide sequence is TGTGCCAGCAGGGGAGGGGAAAACTATGGCTACACCTTC. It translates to CASRGGENYGYTF.